These 5 T cell receptor beta chains were sequenced from one sample in a study of cytomegalovirus exposure and HLA in healthy donors. PCR amplification relied on 60 Vbeta primers (plus 13 Jbeta primers). The repertoire was sequenced with immunoSEQ multiplex PCR; TCRdb's copy has only in-frame clones and lacks some. This sample has 100,000 to 150,000 clones, with 80% found just once. Sequenced input: PBMCs. Receptor source: a female donor in good health and CMV-seronegative.

The chain uses TRBV10-2 and TRBJ2-7; the match to TRBD1 covers 7 bases. Germline assignment: CDR1 WSHSY and CDR2 SAAADI. V was clipped by 0 bases and J by 4 bases; unmatched bases: 3. The CDR3 consists of 14 residues. CDR3 coding DNA: TGCGCCAGCAGTGAGTCAGGGGGCTTGTACGAGCAGTACTTC. It yields the protein CASSESGGLYEQYF.

This chain links TRBV4-2 with TRBJ1-2; maybe TRBD1 (5 bases). Trimming removed 4 bases from V and 2 bases from J, with 23 bases in between. Per the germline V gene, CDR1 is LGHNA and CDR2 is YNFKEQ. This CDR3 has 18 residues. In DNA form, the CDR3 reads TGTGCCAGCAGCCCGAGATTGGGGGGAGAGTCCCTAAACTATGGCTACACCTTC. Protein sequence: CASSPRLGGESLNYGYTF.

This chain joins TRBV27 and TRBJ1-5; D not resolved. Germline lookup yields CDR1 MNHEY and CDR2 SMNVEV (reference sequence). With 8 bases removed from V and 0 bases from J, the gap between germline ends came to 11 bases. There are 14 residues in the CDR3. Here the CDR3 reads CASRGAASNQPQHF. CDR3 DNA: TGTGCCAGCCGCGGTGCGGCTAGCAATCAGCCCCAGCATTTT.

The chain combines TRBV27 with TRBJ1-1; no clear D. Germline CDR1 MNHEY, CDR2 SMNVEV (reference sequence). With 5 bases removed from V and 0 bases from J, the gap between germline ends came to 7 bases. This CDR3 contains 13 residues. The CDR3 region has the DNA TGTGCCAGCAGTCGGGAGATGAACACTGAAGCTTTCTTT. Amino acids: CASSREMNTEAFF.

The chain combines TRBV30 with TRBJ2-7, with 11 positions matching TRBD1. The CDR3 is made up of 14 amino acids. V shed 4 bases and J 5 bases; nucleotides not matched to a gene: 7. Germline loops: CDR1 GTSNPN, CDR2 SVGIG (reference sequence). This chain's CDR3 is CAWKFGTGGNEQYF. The CDR3 DNA sequence: TGTGCCTGGAAGTTTGGGACAGGGGGTAACGAGCAGTACTTC.